These T cell receptor beta chains were read from a single sample in a study of cytomegalovirus exposure and HLA in healthy donors. Data came from immunoSEQ multiplex PCR; TCRdb stores just in-frame clones and leaves some out. The sample lists about 200,000 clones, about 86% occurring once. The sequencing sample was made of PBMCs. The receptor source for this set is a woman in her twenties or thirties in good health and CMV-seronegative. Each CDR3 is given with its conserved first and last residue. D genes are given only for firm matches. Size is omitted from some rows. Given values are once, few, many or a class for expanded clones.

TRBJ2-3 . . TRBV7-9 TGTGCCAGCAGCTTCTCTGTTGGACTGACAGATACGCAGTATTTT CASSFSVGLTDTQYF
TRBJ2-5 once TRBD2 TRBV7-2 TGTGCCAGCAGCTTGAATAGCGGGGGGTATCAAGAGACCCAGTACTTC CASSLNSGGYQETQYF
TRBJ2-7 . TRBD2 TRBV28 TGTGCCAGCAGTGCTCGGCTAGCGGGCTACGAGCAGTACTTC CASSARLAGYEQYF
TRBJ1-4 . . TRBV15 TGTGCCACCAGCAGAGAAAAAAGCACTCCAAATGAAAAACTGTTTTTT CATSREKSTPNEKLFF
TRBJ2-7 . . TRBV15 TGTGCCACCAGCAGGGTAAAACAGGCAACCTACGAGCAGTACTTC CATSRVKQATYEQYF
TRBJ2-7 . . TRBV18 TGTGCCAGCTCACCACCGAGGCGTTACGAGCAGTACTTC CASSPPRRYEQYF
TRBJ2-5 . . TRBV7-9 TGTGCCAGCAGCCCACCCGGGGACATGGAGGCGGAGACCCAGTACTTC CASSPPGDMEAETQYF
TRBJ2-7 once . TRBV28 TGTGCCAGCAGTTTCCCTGGACTGGTATTCGACGAGCAGTACTTC CASSFPGLVFDEQYF
TRBJ2-5 . . TRBV7-8 TGTGCCAGCAGGGGGGGTCAAGAGACCCAGTACTTC CASRGGQETQYF
TRBJ1-1 few . TRBV5-4 TGTGCCAGCAGCTTGGACAGTAGCACTGAAGCTTTCTTT CASSLDSSTEAFF
TRBJ2-7 once TRBD2 TRBV15 TGTGCCACCAGCAGGGGGACTAGCCGGCGGGCGCAGTACTTC CATSRGTSRRAQYF
TRBJ2-3 . TRBD1 TRBV29-1 TGCAGCGTTGATCAGGGGGCAGATACGCAGTATTTT CSVDQGADTQYF
TRBJ1-1 . TRBD1 TRBV10-3 TGTGCCATCACCCCGGGACAGGGGGTGAACACTGAAGCTTTCTTT CAITPGQGVNTEAFF
TRBJ1-5 few . TRBV7-3 TGTGCCAGCAGCTATGCCAGGGGCCAGCCCCAGCATTTT CASSYARGQPQHF
TRBJ2-3 . TRBD1 TRBV5-5 TGTGCCAGCAGCTCTCCGGGACAGGGAGATACGCAGTATTTT CASSSPGQGDTQYF
TRBJ2-3 . . TRBV30 TGTGCCTGGAGTAGGGACTCAAATACGCAGTATTTT CAWSRDSNTQYF
TRBJ2-2 . TRBD1 TRBV29-1 TGCAGCGCCGGACAGGCGAACACCGGGGAGCTGTTTTTT CSAGQANTGELFF
TRBJ2-1 few . TRBV12-5 TGTGCTAGTGGTCAAGGGGATGAGCAGTTCTTC CASGQGDEQFF
TRBJ1-2 few TRBD1 TRBV5-1 TGCGCCAGCAGCACCGGACAGGCGGGGATCTATGGCTACACCTTC CASSTGQAGIYGYTF
TRBJ2-1 . TRBD2 TRBV28 TGTGCCAGCAGCTCGGGGGCGGGAGGGCCCTACAATGAGCAGTTCTTC CASSSGAGGPYNEQFF
TRBJ1-1 . . TRBV10-3 TGTGCCATCAGAACCCAACGCGGGAACACTGAAGCTTTCTTT CAIRTQRGNTEAFF
TRBJ2-7 . . TRBV27 TGTGCCAGCAAGGTGGGGCAGGGCGCGGGGTGGGAGCAGTACTTC CASKVGQGAGWEQYF
TRBJ1-3 . TRBD1 TRBV10-3 TGTGCCATCAGAAGGACAGGGGAGGGAAACACCATATATTTT CAIRRTGEGNTIYF
TRBJ1-1 . . TRBV10-3 TGTGCCATCACCAGGGCCTTAGGCACTGAAGCTTTCTTT CAITRALGTEAFF
TRBJ2-3 . . TRBV7-3 TGTGCCAGCAGCTCCGGACTATTACCTAGCACAGATACGCAGTATTTT CASSSGLLPSTDTQYF
TRBJ1-1 . . TRBV10-3 TGTGCCATCAGCCCTCAGGGAATGAACACTGAAGCTTTCTTT CAISPQGMNTEAFF
TRBJ2-1 . . TRBV9 TGTGCCAGCAGCCAACCGGGCAATGAGCAGTTCTTC CASSQPGNEQFF
TRBJ2-1 . TRBD1 TRBV6-4 TGTGCCAGCAGTGAGACAGGGGGCCCTTACAATGAGCAGTTCTTC CASSETGGPYNEQFF
TRBJ2-3 . TRBD2 TRBV5-1 TGCGCCAGCTCGCGGGGGGTCACAGATACGCAGTATTTT CASSRGVTDTQYF
TRBJ2-2 . TRBD1 TRBV5-1 TGCGCCAGCAGCTTTGGACAGGGCCCCAACACCGGGGAGCTGCTTTTT CASSFGQGPNTGELLF
TRBJ2-7 . . TRBV6-5 TGTGCCAGCATTACGACGGGTGCCTACGAGCAGTACTTC CASITTGAYEQYF
TRBJ2-7 . . TRBV5-1 TGCGCCAGCAGCTTGGGGGCAGATCTCCACGAGCAGTACTTC CASSLGADLHEQYF
TRBJ1-1 . . TRBV5-1 TGCGCCAGCAGACCGGGTGGGAACACTGAAGCTTTCTTT CASRPGGNTEAFF
TRBJ2-7 . TRBD2 TRBV7-9 TGTGCCAGCAGCTTAAGGGCGGGAGCCGTAACCGAGCAGTACTTC CASSLRAGAVTEQYF
TRBJ2-3 . . TRBV30 TGTGCCGGAATTCCGGGGTTAGCGGCCAGCACAGATACGCAGTATTTT CAGIPGLAASTDTQYF
TRBJ2-7 few . TRBV7-8 TGTGCCAGCAGCTTACGGGACTCCTTCTCCTACGAGCAGTACTTC CASSLRDSFSYEQYF
TRBJ2-1 . TRBD2 TRBV7-8 TGTGCCAGCAGCCTCACTAGCGGGTCACCATACAATGAGCAGTTCTTC CASSLTSGSPYNEQFF
TRBJ1-5 . TRBD1 TRBV2 TGTGCCAGCAGCGTCGGGACAGGGGGTCAGCCCCAGCATTTT CASSVGTGGQPQHF
TRBJ2-7 once TRBD2 TRBV27 TGTGCCAGCGGTTCTAGCGGGAGAGGAAGCTCCTACGAGCAGTACTTC CASGSSGRGSSYEQYF